This T cell receptor (beta chain) was recovered during a study of blood T cell repertoires in COVID-19. The repertoire was sequenced with immunoSEQ multiplex PCR; TCRdb's copy has only in-frame clones and lacks some. The sample consists of about 170,000 clones, around 91% of them appearing once. Participants' own reports of clinical history determined their cohort assignment. For recovered donors of Cohort 3, there were two negative PCRs, clearance, or symptom resolution. Input material: PBMCs or T cells enriched from blood (not recorded which). The origin of this receptor is a woman younger than 30 who had recovered from COVID-19.

This chain's CDR3 is CASSYGGTQYEQYF. As DNA, the CDR3 is TGTGCCAGCAGTTACGGAGGGACCCAGTACGAGCAGTACTTC. J is TRBJ2-7 and V is TRBV6-5, with TRBD2 as a possible D gene (6 bases). Trimming took off 2 bases at V and 4 bases at J, with 12 bases between the two ends. The CDR3 is made up of 14 amino acids. The germline CDR1 and CDR2 sequences are MNHEY and SVGAGI.